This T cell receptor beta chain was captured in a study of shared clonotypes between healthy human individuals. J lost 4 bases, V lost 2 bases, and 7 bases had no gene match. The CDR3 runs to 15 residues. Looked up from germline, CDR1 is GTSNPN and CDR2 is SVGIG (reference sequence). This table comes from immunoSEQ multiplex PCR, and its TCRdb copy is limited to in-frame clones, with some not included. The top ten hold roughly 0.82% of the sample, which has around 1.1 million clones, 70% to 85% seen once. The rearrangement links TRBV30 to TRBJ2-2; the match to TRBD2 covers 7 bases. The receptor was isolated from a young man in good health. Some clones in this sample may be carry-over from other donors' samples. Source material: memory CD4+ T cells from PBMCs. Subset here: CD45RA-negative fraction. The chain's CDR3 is CAWSRLAAVTGELFF. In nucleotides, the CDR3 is TGTGCCTGGAGTCGACTAGCAGCCGTCACCGGGGAGCTGTTTTTT. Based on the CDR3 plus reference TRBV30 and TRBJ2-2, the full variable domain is SQTIHQWPATLVQPVGSPLSLECTVEGTSNPNLYWYRQAAGRGLQLLFYSVGIGQISSEVPQNLSASRPQDRQFILSSKKLLLSDSGFYLCAWSRLAAVTGELFFGEGSRLTVL.